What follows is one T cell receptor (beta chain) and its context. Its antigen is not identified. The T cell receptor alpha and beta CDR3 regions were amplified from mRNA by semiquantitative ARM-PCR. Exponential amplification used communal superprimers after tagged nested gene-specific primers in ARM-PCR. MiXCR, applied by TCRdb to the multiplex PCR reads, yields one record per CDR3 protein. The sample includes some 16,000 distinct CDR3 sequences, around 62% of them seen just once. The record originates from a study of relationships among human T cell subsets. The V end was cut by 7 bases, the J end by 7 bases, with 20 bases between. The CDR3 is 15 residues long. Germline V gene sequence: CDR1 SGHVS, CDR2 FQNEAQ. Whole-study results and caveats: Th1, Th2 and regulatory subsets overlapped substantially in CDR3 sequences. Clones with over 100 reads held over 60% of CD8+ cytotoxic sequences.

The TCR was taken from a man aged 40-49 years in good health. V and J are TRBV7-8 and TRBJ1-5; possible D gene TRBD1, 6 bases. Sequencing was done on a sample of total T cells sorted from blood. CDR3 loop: CASTISGGQVQPQHF. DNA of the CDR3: TGTGCCAGCACAATTAGTGGGGGGCAGGTACAGCCCCAGCATTTT.